This T cell receptor beta chain appears in the sequencing data of a study of CD4 T cells in relation to SARS-CoV-2 and coronaviruses. The unexposed donors gave CD4+ T cells in about 2011-2018, prior to COVID-19. With 3 bases clipped from V and 4 bases from J, the junction kept 10 bases outside the gene matches. This CDR3 has 15 amino acids. Germline-derived CDR1 and CDR2 are SGHNT and YYREEE (reference sequence). Some clones are missing from TCRdb's copy, which holds only in-frame ones; the method was immunoSEQ multiplex PCR. The sample has under 65,000 clones; about nine tenths are singletons. The rearrangement links TRBV5-4 to TRBJ2-7; TRBD2 aligns across 7 bases. Sequenced material: memory CD4+ T cells from PBMCs. This sequence originates from a human donor in good health. CDR3 coding DNA: TGTGCCAGCAGCTATCGTCAGCGGGACGCGTACGAGCAGTACTTC. Protein sequence: CASSYRQRDAYEQYF.